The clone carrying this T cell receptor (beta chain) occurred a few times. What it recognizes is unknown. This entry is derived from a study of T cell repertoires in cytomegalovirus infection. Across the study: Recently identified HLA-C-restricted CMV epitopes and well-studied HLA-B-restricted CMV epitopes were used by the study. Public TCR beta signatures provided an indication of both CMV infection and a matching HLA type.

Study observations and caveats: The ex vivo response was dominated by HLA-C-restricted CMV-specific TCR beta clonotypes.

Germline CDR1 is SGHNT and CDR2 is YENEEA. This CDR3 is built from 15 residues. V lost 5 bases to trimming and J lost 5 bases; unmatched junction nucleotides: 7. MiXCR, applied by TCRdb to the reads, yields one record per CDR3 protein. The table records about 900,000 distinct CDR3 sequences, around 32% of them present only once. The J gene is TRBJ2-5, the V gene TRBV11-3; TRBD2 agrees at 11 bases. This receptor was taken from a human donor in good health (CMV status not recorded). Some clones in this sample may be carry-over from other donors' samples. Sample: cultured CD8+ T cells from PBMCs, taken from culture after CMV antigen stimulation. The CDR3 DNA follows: TGTGCCAGCAGCCCTAGCGGGGGGACGGCGGAGACCCAGTACTTC. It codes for CASSPSGGTAETQYF.